A single sample is the source of the 13 T cell receptor beta chains below, sequenced in a study of identifying expanded T cells in peripheral blood. Clones were sequenced by immunoSEQ multiplex PCR, and TCRdb holds only the in-frame ones, with some missing. Of some 72,000 clones in the sample, about 90% were seen once. The sequenced sample consisted of blood. These receptors all come from a person aged 18 to 70 in good health.

This rearrangement joins TRBV27 to TRBJ1-6, with D tentatively TRBD1 (5 bases). The V gene lost 2 bases and the J gene lost 8 bases, with 13 bases spanning the gap. This CDR3 has 15 residues. Per the germline V gene, CDR1 is MNHEY and CDR2 is SMNVEV (reference sequence). CDR3 region: CASSLRQIEHSPLHF. The CDR3 nucleotides are TGTGCCAGCAGTTTAAGACAGATCGAGCATTCACCCCTCCACTTT.

This clone was observed a single time. This chain joins TRBV25-1 and TRBJ2-7; TRBD1 matches 7 bases. CDR1 MGHDK and CDR2 SYGVNS come from the germline V gene. This CDR3 is built from 12 residues. V lost 8 bases, J lost 4 bases, and 5 bases stayed unmatched. The CDR3 DNA sequence: TGTGCCAGCCGACAGGGTCGGTACGAGCAGTACTTC. This codes for CASRQGRYEQYF.

The J gene is TRBJ2-1, the V gene TRBV5-1, with 10 bases fitting TRBD2. CDR3 length equals 19 residues. Germline V gives CDR1 SGHRS, CDR2 YFSETQ. V lost 0 bases, J lost 6 bases, and 15 bases stayed unmatched. The CDR3, as DNA: TGCGCCAGCAGCTTGGCCCGGCTAGCGGGGGCTCAAGATCCCAATGAGCAGTTCTTC. Amino acid sequence: CASSLARLAGAQDPNEQFF. Filled out from reference TRBV5-1 and TRBJ2-1, the complete variable domain reads KAGVTQTPRYLIKTRGQQVTLSCSPISGHRSVSWYQQTPGQGLQFLFEYFSETQRNKGNFPGRFSGRQFSNSRSEMNVSTLELGDSALYLCASSLARLAGAQDPNEQFFGPGTRLTVL.

The J gene is TRBJ1-1, the V gene TRBV18; TRBD1 agrees at 10 bases. Germline V lookup: CDR1 KGHSH, CDR2 LQKENI. The CDR3 extends over 17 amino acids. V shed 0 bases and J 0 bases; nucleotides not matched to a gene: 4. The CDR3 DNA reads as TGTGCCAGCTCACCACCCCCGGGACAGGGGATGAACACTGAAGCTTTCTTT. Protein product: CASSPPPGQGMNTEAFF. The full variable domain, rest sourced from reference TRBV18 and TRBJ1-1, is NAGVMQNPRHLVRRRGQEARLRCSPMKGHSHVYWYRQLPEEGLKFMVYLQKENIIDESGMPKERFSAEFPKEGPSILRIQQVVRGDSAAYFCASSPPPGQGMNTEAFFGQGTRLTVV.

V gene TRBV30 combines with J gene TRBJ2-3; 12 bases are a match to TRBD1. V lost 0 bases and J lost 6; bases outside the gene matches: 10. Germline-derived CDR1 and CDR2 are GTSNPN and SVGIG (reference sequence). The CDR3 length is 17 residues. CDR3 nucleotides: TGTGCCTGGAGTGTTGAGTTGGGGACAGGGGGCGCGGATACGCAGTATTTT. Its translation is CAWSVELGTGGADTQYF.

This clone was seen once. The chain uses TRBV28 and TRBJ2-3; TRBD2 aligns across 10 bases. The CDR3 runs to 15 residues. Germline V lookup: CDR1 MDHEN, CDR2 SYDVKM. The trim removed 6 bases at V and 2 bases at J, leaving 5 bases unmatched. Written as DNA, the CDR3 is TGTGCCAGCAGCTCCAGCGGGAGGGTCACAGATACGCAGTATTTT. This sequence encodes CASSSSGRVTDTQYF.

The chain links TRBV7-3 to TRBJ2-1; 13 nucleotides agree with TRBD2. The CDR3 covers 15 residues. V lost 5 bases, J lost 8 bases, and 6 bases stayed unmatched. Germline CDR1 is SGHTA and CDR2 is FQGTGA. The CDR3 is CASSRGTSGIDEQFF. In DNA form, the CDR3 reads TGTGCCAGCAGCCGTGGGACTAGCGGGATCGATGAGCAGTTCTTC.

This chain connects TRBV25-1 to TRBJ2-1; TRBD2 matches 8 bases. CDR3 size: 17 residues. V shed 5 bases, J shed 5 bases, and the junction held 14 bases outside the gene matches. CDR1 and CDR2 from the germline V gene are MGHDK and SYGVNS. CDR3 nucleotide sequence: TGTGCCAGCAGTTTACGTACTTTACGGGGGGGGGACAATGAGCAGTTCTTC. Protein: CASSLRTLRGGDNEQFF.

The chain combines TRBV7-9 with TRBJ1-2; D possibly corresponds to TRBD1 (5 bases). This CDR3 has 13 amino acids. CDR1 SEHNR and CDR2 FQNEAQ come from the germline V gene (reference sequence). Between the trimmed V and J ends, which lost 4 bases and 5 bases, there was a span of 11 bases. The CDR3 nucleotides are TGTGCCAGCAGCTCCCGACAGAGTTATGGCTACACCTTC. It specifies CASSSRQSYGYTF.

This chain uses TRBV2 with TRBJ2-7; 7 bases line up with TRBD2. Per germline, CDR1 SNHLY and CDR2 FYNNEI. V trimming: 6 bases; J trimming: 2 bases; junction bases outside the gene matches: 10. This CDR3 region has 15 residues. The CDR3 DNA follows: TGTGCCAGCAGGGAGGCTAGCGGATATACCTACGAGCAGTACTTC. Encoded protein: CASREASGYTYEQYF.

In DNA, the CDR3 is TGTGCCAGCAGCTTGAGGCAGGGAGGTTTAGCCAAAAACATTCAGTACTTC. Translating gives CASSLRQGGLAKNIQYF. This chain connects TRBV5-6 to TRBJ2-4; D is perhaps TRBD2 (6 bases). The length of the CDR3 is 17 residues. V lost 1 base to trimming and J lost 0 bases, with 14 bases between them. CDR1 SGHDT and CDR2 YYEEEE come from the germline V gene.

The chain is built from TRBV5-1 and TRBJ2-3; D might be TRBD2 (5 bases). V was clipped by 4 bases and J by 1 base, with 13 bases between them. CDR3 length equals 15 residues. CDR1 and CDR2 (germline): SGHRS, YFSETQ. The CDR3 DNA is TGCGCCAGCAGCCTTGACTACCCAGGCACAGATACGCAGTATTTT. It specifies CASSLDYPGTDTQYF.

The V gene is TRBV30, the J gene TRBJ2-5; perhaps TRBD1 as D (5 bases). V was cut by 3 bases and J by 4 bases, with 12 bases left in between. Looked up from germline, CDR1 is GTSNPN and CDR2 is SVGIG (reference sequence). The CDR3 has 13 amino acids. The CDR3 nucleotides read TGTGCCTGGAGCGAAGTTACAGGAGAGACCCAGTACTTC. Encoded protein: CAWSEVTGETQYF.